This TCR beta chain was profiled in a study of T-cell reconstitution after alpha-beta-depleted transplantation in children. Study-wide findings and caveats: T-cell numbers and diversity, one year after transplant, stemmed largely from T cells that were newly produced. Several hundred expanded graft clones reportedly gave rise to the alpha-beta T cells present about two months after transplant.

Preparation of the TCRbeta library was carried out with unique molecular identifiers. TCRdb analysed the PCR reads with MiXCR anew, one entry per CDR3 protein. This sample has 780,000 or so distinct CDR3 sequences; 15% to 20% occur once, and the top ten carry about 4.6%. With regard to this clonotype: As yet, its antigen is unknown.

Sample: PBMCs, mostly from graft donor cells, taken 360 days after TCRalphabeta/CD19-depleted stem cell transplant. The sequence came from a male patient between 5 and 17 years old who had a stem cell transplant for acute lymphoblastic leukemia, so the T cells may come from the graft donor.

The CDR3 DNA is TGTGCCAGCAGCTTCGAGGGCTATAGCAATCAGCCCCAGCATTTT. Translating it yields CASSFEGYSNQPQHF. This chain joins TRBV5-6 and TRBJ1-5, with D unclear. The CDR3 consists of 15 residues. Germline values: CDR1 SGHDT, CDR2 YYEEEE. V was clipped by 2 bases and J by 0 bases, with 9 bases between them.